The 31 T cell receptor beta chains below come from one sample, sequenced in a study of blood T cells in healthy people across ages. Primers used in a second PCR of roughly 6 to 11 cycles were a sample-barcoded 5' primer and a J-beta primer mix. Via MiXCR, TCRdb re-called the 5' RACE reads, giving one row per CDR3 protein. The sample carries 1.4 million or so distinct CDR3 sequences, 40% to 45% recorded once. Specimen: blood. These receptors were obtained from a woman aged 18-29 years in good health.

As for this clonotype: A junction boundary mismatches the germline segment, possibly from a read error. The chain combines TRBV5-1 with TRBJ2-3; 8 positions agree with TRBD2. This CDR3 spans 13 amino acids. Per germline, CDR1 SGHRS and CDR2 YFSETQ. The CDR3 region is CASRAGEVDTRYF. The CDR3 bases are TGCGCCAGCCGAGCGGGAGAGGTAGATACGCGGTATTTT.

CDR3 in amino acids: CASSFGTGPTDTQYF. CDR3 in DNA: TGTGCCAGCAGTTTCGGTACAGGTCCTACAGATACGCAGTATTTT. V gene TRBV27 combines with J gene TRBJ2-3, with D tentatively TRBD1 (5 bases). The CDR3 is 15 amino acids. V was shortened by 3 bases and J by 3 bases, with 13 bases between the two germline ends. In germline, CDR1 is MNHEY, CDR2 SMNVEV (reference sequence).

In this sample, this clonotype turned up a few times. The gene calls are TRBV20-1 and TRBJ2-3, with 8 nucleotides matching TRBD2. Germline V gives CDR1 DFQATT, CDR2 SNEGSKA (reference sequence). After removal of 2 bases from V and 1 base from J, the junction contained 2 bases not matched to a gene. The CDR3 consists of 14 residues. CDR3 in amino acids: CSARPGLGTDTQYF. CDR3 sequence (DNA): TGCAGTGCTAGACCGGGACTAGGCACAGATACGCAGTATTTT.

The chain uses TRBV9 and TRBJ1-2, with TRBD1 matching over 11 bases. Germline CDR1 is SGDLS and CDR2 is YYNGEE. After removal of 4 bases from V and 7 bases from J, the junction contained 6 bases not matched to a gene. This CDR3 contains 14 residues. CDR3 residues: CASSNQDRGPGYTF. CDR3 nucleotide sequence: TGTGCCAGCAGCAACCAGGACAGGGGGCCTGGCTACACCTTC.

This rearrangement joins TRBV3-1 to TRBJ2-7; 12 bases fit TRBD1. CDR3 length: 17 amino acids. Germline V gene sequence: CDR1 LGHDT, CDR2 YNNKEL (reference sequence). The V gene end was trimmed by 1 base and the J gene end by 0 bases; junction bases not matched to a gene: 4. The CDR3 DNA reads TGTGCCAGCAGCCAAGTCTGGGACAGGGGGCTCTCCTACGAGCAGTACTTC. As protein: CASSQVWDRGLSYEQYF.

The rearrangement joins TRBV27 to TRBJ2-1; D might be TRBD2 (6 bases). The CDR3 extends over 16 amino acids. From germline, CDR1 is MNHEY and CDR2 SMNVEV (reference sequence). Trimming removed 5 bases from V and 0 bases from J, with 14 bases in between. The CDR3 DNA follows: TGTGCCAGCAGTGGTTCTAGCGACAGCTCCTACAATGAGCAGTTCTTC. It specifies CASSGSSDSSYNEQFF.

The chain couples TRBV12-3 or TRBV12-4 to TRBJ2-7; D uncertain. The V end was cut by 4 bases, the J end by 3 bases, with 10 bases between. The CDR3 extends over 13 amino acids. The CDR3 DNA follows: TGTGCCAGCAGTTCGTTGTGGGGCTACGAGCAGTACTTC. Its protein product is CASSSLWGYEQYF.

The chain has TRBV4-1 and TRBJ2-1; 9 nucleotides align to TRBD2. The CDR3 is 16 amino acids. The V gene's germline CDR1 is MGHRA and CDR2 YSYEKL. V gave up 1 base and J gave up 3 bases; unmatched junction bases: 4. The CDR3 loop reads CASSQVVAGVYNEQFF. Here the CDR3 DNA reads TGCGCCAGCAGCCAAGTTGTAGCGGGGGTCTACAATGAGCAGTTCTTC.

The rearrangement joins TRBV5-1 to TRBJ2-7; 7 bases are a match to TRBD1. From germline, CDR1 is SGHRS and CDR2 YFSETQ. The V gene end was trimmed by 5 bases and the J gene end by 5 bases; junction bases not matched to a gene: 10. The length of the CDR3 is 14 residues. CDR3 loop: CASRYRGPADEQYF. The CDR3 DNA follows: TGCGCCAGCAGGTACAGGGGACCAGCCGACGAGCAGTACTTC.

The chain has TRBV5-6 and TRBJ2-4; tentative D call: TRBD1 (5 bases). V dropped 4 bases and J dropped 7 bases, with 15 bases sitting between them. CDR3 length: 14 amino acids. Germline CDR1 is SGHDT and CDR2 is YYEEEE. This chain's CDR3 is CASSLRVPGNIQYF. The CDR3 nucleotides read TGTGCCAGCAGCCTCAGGGTCCCGGGTAACATTCAGTACTTC.

V is TRBV5-5 and J is TRBJ2-7; TRBD1 is a possible D gene (6 bases). The CDR3 runs to 19 residues. Trimming pared 2 bases from V and 2 bases from J, leaving 26 bases between. Germline V lookup: CDR1 SGHKS, CDR2 YYEKEE (reference sequence). In DNA form, the CDR3 reads TGTGCCAGCAGCTTAGAACGGGACATGGGTATCACCCTTCCCTACGAGCAGTACTTC. It is translated as CASSLERDMGITLPYEQYF. The complete variable domain, with remaining parts taken from reference TRBV5-5 and TRBJ2-7, reads DAGVTQSPTHLIKTRGQQVTLRCSPISGHKSVSWYQQVLGQGPQFIFQYYEKEERGRGNFPDRFSARQFPNYSSELNVNALLLGDSALYLCASSLERDMGITLPYEQYFGPGTRLTVT.

The chain is built from TRBV7-2 and TRBJ1-2; D is ambiguous. The CDR3 consists of 14 residues. The germline V gene encodes CDR1 SGHTA and CDR2 FQGNSA. V lost 5 bases and J 2 bases, leaving 12 bases between the germline ends. The CDR3 region has the DNA TGTGCCAGCAGCCCCCGACTTATAAACTATGGCTACACCTTC. This gives the protein CASSPRLINYGYTF.

The CDR3 bases are TGCGCCAGCAGCTTGGAACCAGGGTGGGGGTATGGCTACACCTTC. Protein: CASSLEPGWGYGYTF. V is TRBV5-1 and J is TRBJ1-2; weak D call: TRBD1 (5 bases). The CDR3 sequence is 15 residues long. CDR1 is SGHRS and CDR2 is YFSETQ in the germline V gene. V gave up 0 bases and J gave up 5 bases, with 14 bases separating them. The entire variable domain, with the rest obtained from reference TRBV5-1 and TRBJ1-2, is as follows: KAGVTQTPRYLIKTRGQQVTLSCSPISGHRSVSWYQQTPGQGLQFLFEYFSETQRNKGNFPGRFSGRQFSNSRSEMNVSTLELGDSALYLCASSLEPGWGYGYTFGSGTRLTVV.

V and J are TRBV20-1 and TRBJ1-2; tentatively, D is TRBD1 (6 bases). This CDR3 spans 14 amino acids. Germline CDR1 and CDR2: DFQATT and SNEGSKA (reference sequence). Trimming removed 1 base at V and 4 bases at J, with 13 bases between. The CDR3 protein is CSARVGGSFYGYTF. For the CDR3, the DNA is TGCAGTGCTAGAGTGGGGGGCAGTTTCTATGGCTACACCTTC.

This clonotype turned up a few times. The V and J genes are TRBV4-3 and TRBJ2-7; TRBD2 matches at 7 bases. The CDR3 extends over 16 amino acids. Germline V CDR1 and CDR2: LGHNA, YSLEER. The V and J ends lost 3 bases and 0 bases, in that order; junction bases with no gene match: 8. CDR3 in amino acids: CASSQRLGTNSYEQYF. The CDR3 nucleotides are TGCGCCAGCAGCCAGCGACTCGGGACTAACTCCTACGAGCAGTACTTC.

CDR3 residues: CASSQPRVGEKLFF. The DNA of the CDR3 is TGTGCCAGCAGCCAGCCCAGGGTAGGGGAAAAACTGTTTTTT. J is TRBJ1-4 and V is TRBV3-1, with a possible D match to TRBD1 (5 bases). V gave up 3 bases and J gave up 8 bases, with 13 bases separating them. The V gene's germline CDR1 is LGHDT and CDR2 YNNKEL (reference sequence). The CDR3 is 14 amino acids. Full variable domain (rest looked up from reference TRBV3-1 and TRBJ1-4): DTAVSQTPKYLVTQMGNDKSIKCEQNLGHDTMYWYKQDSKKFLKIMFSYNNKELIINETVPNRFSPKSPDKAHLNLHINSLELGDSAVYFCASSQPRVGEKLFFGSGTQLSVL.

V is TRBV4-1 and J is TRBJ1-2; weak D call: TRBD1 (5 bases). This CDR3 region has 15 residues. The ends were cut back, 2 bases at V and 4 bases at J, with 14 bases in the middle. Per germline, CDR1 MGHRA and CDR2 YSYEKL. CDR3 loop: CASSQPGRRTYGYTF. CDR3 coding DNA: TGCGCCAGCAGCCAACCGGGACGGCGAACCTATGGCTACACCTTC.

The chain couples TRBV4-3 to TRBJ1-5, with no clear D. The V gene's germline CDR1 is LGHNA and CDR2 YSLEER. Trimming took off 0 bases at V and 0 bases at J, with 6 bases between the two ends. This CDR3 comprises 15 residues. CDR3 loop: CASSQDGSSNQPQHF. The CDR3 DNA reads TGCGCCAGCAGCCAAGATGGTAGTAGCAATCAGCCCCAGCATTTT.

The rearrangement uses TRBV5-1 and TRBJ2-7; TRBD2 might be the D (6 bases). The CDR3 has 13 residues. Germline V gene data show CDR1 as SGHRS and CDR2 as YFSETQ. V was cut by 5 bases and J by 3 bases, with 12 bases left in between. The CDR3 DNA reads as TGCGCCAGCAGAGATCAGGGAGGCTACGAGCAGTACTTC. Translated: CASRDQGGYEQYF.

V usage is TRBV29-1 and J usage is TRBJ1-2; TRBD1 matches 9 bases. Trimming cost V 4 bases and J 8 bases; bases outside gene matches: 8. In germline, CDR1 is SQVTM, CDR2 ANQGSEA. The CDR3 length is 13 residues. The CDR3 coding sequence is TGCAGCGTTGTCGAAGACAGGGGGTACGGCTACACCTTC. It translates to CSVVEDRGYGYTF. Combining the CDR3 with reference TRBV29-1 and TRBJ1-2 gives the whole variable domain SAVISQKPSRDICQRGTSLTIQCQVDSQVTMMFWYRQQPGQSLTLIATANQGSEATYESGFVIDKFPISRPNLTFSTLTVSNMSPEDSSIYLCSVVEDRGYGYTFGSGTRLTVV.

This clonotype was found a few times. The chain combines TRBV12-3 or TRBV12-4 with TRBJ1-4, with D hard to call. The CDR3 has 15 amino acids. Trimming shortened V by 2 bases and J by 7 bases, and 14 bases separated the two germline ends. The CDR3 nucleotides are TGTGCCAGCAGTTTAATTCGGCAGTCCGGTGAAAAACTGTTTTTT. Amino acids: CASSLIRQSGEKLFF.

This clonotype was seen more than once but under ten times. This chain links TRBV20-1 with TRBJ2-1; 7 bases are shared with TRBD2. The germline V gene has CDR1 DFQATT and CDR2 SNEGSKA (reference sequence). The CDR3 runs to 15 residues. The J segment lost 1 base and the V segment lost 7 bases, leaving 10 bases of the junction unmatched. The CDR3 spells CSGVEAGISYNEQFF. In DNA form, the CDR3 reads TGCAGTGGGGTAGAAGCGGGAATTTCCTACAATGAGCAGTTCTTC.

In its sample, this clonotype was seen a few times. This chain links TRBV6-5 with TRBJ2-3; a possible D gene is TRBD1 (5 bases). Germline V gives CDR1 MNHEY, CDR2 SVGAGI. This CDR3 has 14 amino acids. Trimming removed 6 bases at V and 4 bases at J, with 14 bases between. CDR3: CASRYRSEADTQYF. CDR3 sequence (DNA): TGTGCCAGCAGGTACAGGAGTGAGGCAGATACGCAGTATTTT.

The rearrangement uses TRBV7-6 and TRBJ1-1, with D hard to call. V was shortened by 1 base and J by 4 bases, with 10 bases between the two germline ends. Per the germline V gene, CDR1 is SGHVS and CDR2 is FNYEAQ. The CDR3 is 14 amino acids. The CDR3 bases are TGTGCCAGCAGCTTAGTTAGTACGGGCACTGAAGCTTTCTTT. Its translation: CASSLVSTGTEAFF.

This clonotype was counted ten times or more. The germline gene is not matched at one end of the junction; a read error may be the cause. The chain has TRBV5-1 and TRBJ2-1; D is ambiguous. CDR3 length equals 13 residues. Germline V gives CDR1 SGHRS, CDR2 YFSETQ. CDR3 residues: CASSLGSRNEQFF. The CDR3 region has the DNA TGTGCCAGCAGCTTAGGGTCAAGGAATGAGCAGTTCTTC.

As to this clonotype: A read error is possible here, since a much larger clone lies one base away. The chain uses TRBV7-9 and TRBJ2-1; TRBD1 agrees at 9 bases. The V gene's germline CDR1 is SEHNR and CDR2 FQNEAQ (reference sequence). The CDR3 consists of 14 residues. CDR3 nucleotides: TGTGCCGGCAGCGGGGAGGACAGGGGCAATGAGCAGTTCTTC. Translating gives CAGSGEDRGNEQFF.

The genes are TRBV4-3 and TRBJ1-2; TRBD1 might be the D (6 bases). The V and J ends lost 5 bases and 4 bases respectively, with 14 bases between them. The germline V gene encodes CDR1 LGHNA and CDR2 YSLEER. This CDR3 has 14 amino acids. CDR3 region: CASSSYGQFYGYTF. The CDR3 coding sequence is TGCGCCAGCAGCTCTTACGGACAGTTCTATGGCTACACCTTC.

V usage is TRBV7-2 and J usage is TRBJ2-7; D remains unclear. This CDR3 has 14 amino acids. V dropped 2 bases and J dropped 4 bases, with 12 bases sitting between them. Per germline, CDR1 SGHTA and CDR2 FQGNSA. CDR3 amino acids: CASSLIGFSYEQYF. CDR3 sequence (DNA): TGTGCCAGCAGCTTAATAGGGTTTTCTTACGAGCAGTACTTC.

CDR3 in DNA: TGCGCCAGCAGCCAGCTGACAGGAAATGAGCAGTACTTC. Translating it yields CASSQLTGNEQYF. The gene calls are TRBV4-1 and TRBJ2-1; D is perhaps TRBD1 (6 bases). The J call may be faulty, since TRBJ2-7 better matches the DNA end. This CDR3 is built from 13 residues. From germline, CDR1 is MGHRA and CDR2 YSYEKL.

Concerning this clonotype: The germline gene is not matched at one end of the junction; a read error may be the cause. The chain joins TRBV7-9 to TRBJ1-4; D remains ambiguous. The CDR3 spans 16 residues. Germline CDR1 reads SEHNR; CDR2 reads FQNEAQ (reference sequence). The CDR3, as DNA: TGTTCCAGCAGCTTAGCCTTAAGGAGGGCTAATGAAAAACTGTTTTTT. Protein: CSSSLALRRANEKLFF.

This clonotype showed up just a few times. The chain links TRBV4-1 to TRBJ2-7; 12 bases agree with TRBD1. Trimming cost V 6 bases and J 5 bases; bases outside gene matches: 8. Germline lookup yields CDR1 MGHRA and CDR2 YSYEKL. This CDR3 is 15 amino acids long. The CDR3 coding sequence is TGCGCCAGCAGTCAACCCGGGACAGGGGGCCACGAGCAGTACTTC. Its protein is CASSQPGTGGHEQYF.